Listed here are 17 T cell receptor beta chains from one sample, sequenced in a study of T-cell memory formation after mild COVID-19. TCRdb passed the 5' RACE reads through MiXCR, listing each CDR3 protein once. This sample has roughly 100,000 distinct CDR3 sequences, with about 17% found just once. Sequenced sample: PBMCs or a T cell subset sorted from them (not recorded which). These receptors all stem from an adult woman who had mild COVID-19 (a few samples of this study predate the infection). Cell type and time point are not known.

The table lists this clonotype with a few counts. The CDR3 DNA reads as TGCAGTGCCAACAGGGGCATGAACAATGAGCAGTTCTTC. It encodes CSANRGMNNEQFF. This chain joins TRBV20-1 and TRBJ2-1; the match to TRBD1 covers 7 bases. Germline assignment: CDR1 DFQATT and CDR2 SNEGSKA (reference sequence). CDR3 length: 13 residues. Germline trimming cut 6 bases from V and 5 bases from J; bases unmatched to any gene: 7.

This clonotype has a handful of counts. This rearrangement joins TRBV5-6 to TRBJ1-2; D is ambiguous. V lost 2 bases and J lost 4, with 12 bases in between. Germline CDR1 reads SGHDT; CDR2 reads YYEEEE. This CDR3 has 14 residues. The CDR3 sequence is CASSFTDQFYGYTF. The CDR3 DNA is TGTGCCAGCAGCTTCACGGACCAATTCTATGGCTACACCTTC. Filled out from reference TRBV5-6 and TRBJ1-2, the complete variable domain reads DAGVTQSPTHLIKTRGQQVTLRCSPKSGHDTVSWYQQALGQGPQFIFQYYEEEERQRGNFPDRFSGHQFPNYSSELNVNALLLGDSALYLCASSFTDQFYGYTFGSGTRLTVV.

The genes are TRBV12-3 or TRBV12-4 and TRBJ2-7; D is unclear. The CDR3 is 12 amino acids. The ends were cut back, 6 bases at V and 5 bases at J, with 11 bases in the middle. The CDR3 protein is CASSRAFNEQYF. Here the CDR3 DNA reads TGTGCCAGCAGCCGCGCCTTTAACGAGCAGTACTTC.

In its sample, this clonotype was seen a few times. This chain links TRBV12-3 or TRBV12-4 with TRBJ1-1; 10 bases line up with TRBD1. V lost 4 bases, J lost 5 bases, and 10 bases stayed unmatched. The CDR3 covers 16 residues. CDR3 region: CASSSPRDRGTTEAFF. The CDR3 DNA reads TGTGCCAGCAGTTCCCCAAGGGACAGGGGAACGACTGAAGCTTTCTTT.

The chain is built from TRBV4-3 and TRBJ1-3; D unresolved. Germline assignment: CDR1 LGHNA and CDR2 YSLEER. The CDR3 has 15 amino acids. V was trimmed by 4 bases and J by 0 bases, leaving 10 bases between them. CDR3 in amino acids: CASSPSPLSGNTIYF. In nucleotides, the CDR3 is TGCGCCAGCAGCCCCTCCCCTCTCTCTGGAAACACCATATATTTT.

The table lists this clonotype with a few counts. The V call is TRBV11-2, the J call TRBJ2-5; D could derive from TRBD1 or TRBD2 (5 bases each). The V end was cut by 5 bases, the J end by 1 base, with 29 bases between. From germline, CDR1 is SGHAT and CDR2 FQNNGV. The CDR3 extends over 20 amino acids. CDR3 amino acids: CASSPQEKGGVARGQETQYF. The CDR3 nucleotides read TGTGCCAGCAGCCCCCAAGAAAAGGGTGGGGTTGCGAGGGGCCAAGAGACCCAGTACTTC.

CDR3 coding DNA: TGTGCCAGCAGCGTAGAAAATACTGAAGCTTTCTTT. Translated, it gives CASSVENTEAFF. This rearrangement joins TRBV9 to TRBJ1-1; D is uncertain. With 0 bases removed from V and 5 bases from J, the gap between germline ends came to 5 bases. Germline lookup yields CDR1 SGDLS and CDR2 YYNGEE. The CDR3 runs 12 residues. Full variable domain (outside the CDR3, taken from reference TRBV9 and TRBJ1-1): DSGVTQTPKHLITATGQRVTLRCSPRSGDLSVYWYQQSLDQGLQFLIQYYNGEERAKGNILERFSAQQFPDLHSELNLSSLELGDSALYFCASSVENTEAFFGQGTRLTVV.

This clonotype showed up just a few times. The J gene is TRBJ2-1, the V gene TRBV19, with 10 bases fitting TRBD2. Unmatched junction bases numbered 13, after V lost 5 bases and J lost 6 bases. This CDR3 is 17 amino acids long. Germline V lookup: CDR1 LNHDA, CDR2 SQIVND (reference sequence). The CDR3 reads CASSVWASGSTINEQFF. The CDR3 nucleotides read TGTGCCAGTAGTGTCTGGGCTAGCGGGAGTACAATCAATGAGCAGTTCTTC.

This rearrangement joins TRBV7-9 to TRBJ2-5; 8 positions match TRBD1. The CDR3 totals 16 residues. J was trimmed by 2 bases and V by 5 bases; bases with no gene match: 10. CDR1 and CDR2 (germline): SEHNR, FQNEAQ (reference sequence). The CDR3 DNA follows: TGTGCCAGCAGCGGCCCGGGCAGGGGGCATCAAGAGACCCAGTACTTC. The encoded protein is CASSGPGRGHQETQYF.

The chain joins TRBV19 to TRBJ2-1; TRBD2 is a possible D gene (6 bases). The germline gives CDR1 LNHDA, CDR2 SQIVND (reference sequence). The CDR3 contains 14 residues. Trimming shortened V by 2 bases and J by 8 bases, and 13 bases separated the two germline ends. CDR3 amino acids: CASSIRGTSDEQFF. DNA of the CDR3: TGTGCCAGTAGTATACGCGGGACCAGCGATGAGCAGTTCTTC. Combining the CDR3 with reference TRBV19 and TRBJ2-1 gives the whole variable domain DGGITQSPKYLFRKEGQNVTLSCEQNLNHDAMYWYRQDPGQGLRLIYYSQIVNDFQKGDIAEGYSVSREKKESFPLTVTSAQKNPTAFYLCASSIRGTSDEQFFGPGTRLTVL.

The gene calls are TRBV25-1 and TRBJ2-5, with 8 bases matching TRBD1. Per germline, CDR1 MGHDK and CDR2 SYGVNS. CDR3 length: 16 amino acids. V was clipped by 1 base and J by 7 bases; unmatched bases: 11. CDR3 nucleotide sequence: TGTGCCAGCAGTGAATCGAGACAGGGGCCAGAGTGGACCCAGTACTTC. It is translated as CASSESRQGPEWTQYF. Supplemented by reference TRBV25-1 and TRBJ2-5, the full variable domain reads EADIYQTPRYLVIGTGKKITLECSQTMGHDKMYWYQQDPGMELHLIHYSYGVNSTEKGDLSSESTVSRIRTEHFPLTLESARPSHTSQYLCASSESRQGPEWTQYFGPGTRLLVL.

The rearrangement joins TRBV4-3 to TRBJ1-2; the D is unclear. Germline CDR1 is LGHNA and CDR2 is YSLEER. This CDR3 is 16 amino acids long. Trimming took 0 bases from V and 2 from J, leaving 13 bases between them. CDR3 region: CASSQDSPARNYGYTF. CDR3 nucleotides: TGCGCCAGCAGCCAAGACTCGCCGGCCCGGAACTATGGCTACACCTTC.

This chain links TRBV20-1 with TRBJ2-7; 9 nucleotides match TRBD1. This CDR3 is 15 amino acids long. Germline values: CDR1 DFQATT, CDR2 SNEGSKA (reference sequence). The trim removed 5 bases at V and 2 bases at J, leaving 10 bases unmatched. The CDR3 DNA reads TGCAGTGCTCCCTTACCGGGACAGGGTACCTACGAGCAGTACTTC. It specifies CSAPLPGQGTYEQYF.

The chain carries TRBV9 and TRBJ1-1; TRBD1 matches at 7 bases. The trim removed 1 base at V and 8 bases at J, leaving 8 bases unmatched. The CDR3 covers 14 residues. Germline CDR1 is SGDLS and CDR2 is YYNGEE. The CDR3 protein is CASSVHDDRAEAFF. CDR3 in DNA: TGTGCCAGCAGCGTACACGACGACAGGGCAGAAGCTTTCTTT.

In its sample, this clonotype was seen a few times. J is TRBJ2-5 and V is TRBV4-1; tentative D call: TRBD2 (6 bases). CDR3 length: 15 amino acids. Germline V gene data show CDR1 as MGHRA and CDR2 as YSYEKL. Deletions cut 3 bases from V and 2 bases from J, with 13 bases between. This CDR3 reads CASSHAPGEQETQYF. The DNA of the CDR3 is TGCGCCAGCAGCCACGCCCCGGGGGAGCAAGAGACCCAGTACTTC.

This clonotype was seen more than once but under ten times. The J gene is TRBJ2-7, the V gene TRBV20-1; D not resolved. The CDR3 totals 11 residues. Germline-derived CDR1 and CDR2 are DFQATT and SNEGSKA (reference sequence). The ends were cut back, 6 bases at V and 5 bases at J, with 11 bases in the middle. The CDR3 reads CSALFVNEQYF. The CDR3 DNA is TGCAGTGCCCTGTTCGTGAACGAGCAGTACTTC.

This clonotype was counted only a few times. The CDR3 region has the DNA TGCGCCAGCAGCTTGGTCGGCGGGAGTATAGGAGGCTACACCTTC. It yields the protein CASSLVGGSIGGYTF. The chain has TRBV5-1 and TRBJ1-2; D gene ambiguous. V was trimmed by 0 bases and J by 8 bases, leaving 17 bases between them. Germline CDR1 is SGHRS and CDR2 is YFSETQ. This CDR3 is built from 15 residues.